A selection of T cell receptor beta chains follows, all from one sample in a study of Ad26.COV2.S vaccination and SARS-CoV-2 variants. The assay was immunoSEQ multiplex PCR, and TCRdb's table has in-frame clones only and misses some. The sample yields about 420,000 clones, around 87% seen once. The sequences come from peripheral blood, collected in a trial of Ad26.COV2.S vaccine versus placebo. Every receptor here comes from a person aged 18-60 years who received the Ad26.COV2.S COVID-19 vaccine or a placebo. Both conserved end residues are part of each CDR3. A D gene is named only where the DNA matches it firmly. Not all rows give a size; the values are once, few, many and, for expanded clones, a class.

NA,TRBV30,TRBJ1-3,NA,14,TGTGCCTGGAGTGTTGCATCGGCCCGAAACACCATATATTTT,CAWSVASARNTIYF
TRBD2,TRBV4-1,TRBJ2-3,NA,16,TGCGCCAGCAGTCGGACTAGCGGGGGGCCCACAGATACGCAGTATTTT,CASSRTSGGPTDTQYF
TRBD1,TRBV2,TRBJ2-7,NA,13,TGTGCCAGCGAAGGACAGGTCGCCTACGAGCAGTACTTC,CASEGQVAYEQYF
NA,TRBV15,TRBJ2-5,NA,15,TGTGCCACCAGGGTGGGGGCGGTACAGGGAAAGACCCAGTACTTC,CATRVGAVQGKTQYF
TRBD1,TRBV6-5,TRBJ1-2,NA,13,TGTGCCACCTCGTTGACAGGGCCTTATGGCTACACCTTC,CATSLTGPYGYTF
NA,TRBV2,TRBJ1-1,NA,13,TGTGCCAGCCTCTCGTACGGGAACACTGAAGCTTTCTTT,CASLSYGNTEAFF
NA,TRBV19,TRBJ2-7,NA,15,TGTGCCAGTAGTACGTCGACAGGGACTTCCTACGAGCAGTACTTC,CASSTSTGTSYEQYF
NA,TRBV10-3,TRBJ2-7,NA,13,TGTGCCATCAGTGGAACAGGGGGGGACGAGCAGTACTTC,CAISGTGGDEQYF
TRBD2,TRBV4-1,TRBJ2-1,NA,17,TGCGCCAGCAGCCAAGTCCGAGCGGGGGGGCCCCGCAATGAGCAGTTCTTC,CASSQVRAGGPRNEQFF
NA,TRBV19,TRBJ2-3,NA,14,TGTGCCAGTAGTATTAATTCTGGCACAGATACGCAGTATTTT,CASSINSGTDTQYF
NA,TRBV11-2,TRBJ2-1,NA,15,TGTGCCAGCAGCTTTAGCGGCGCCTCCTACAATGAGCAGTTCTTC,CASSFSGASYNEQFF
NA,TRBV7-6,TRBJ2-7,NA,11,TGTGCCAGCAGCTTGGGGCTCGAGCAGTACTTC,CASSLGLEQYF
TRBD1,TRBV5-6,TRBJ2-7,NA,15,TGTGCCAGCAGCTTGGTATGGACAGGGGACTACGAGCAGTACTTC,CASSLVWTGDYEQYF
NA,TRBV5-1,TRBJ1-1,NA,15,TGCGCCAGCACCCCTTCGGGGAGGTGGAACACTGAAGCTTTCTTT,CASTPSGRWNTEAFF
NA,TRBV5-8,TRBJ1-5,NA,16,TGTGCCAGCAGCCCCAGGCGGGGGCAGTACAATCAGCCCCAGCATTTT,CASSPRRGQYNQPQHF
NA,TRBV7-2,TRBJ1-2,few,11,TGTGCCACCCCAAAGGGTAACGGCTACACCTTC,CATPKGNGYTF
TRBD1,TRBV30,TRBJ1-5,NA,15,TGTGCCTGGAGTGTAGGGACAGGGGTTCGGCAGCCCCAGCATTTT,CAWSVGTGVRQPQHF
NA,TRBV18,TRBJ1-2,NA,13,TGTGCCAGCTCACCCGGGGGGGTGCATGGCTACACCTTC,CASSPGGVHGYTF
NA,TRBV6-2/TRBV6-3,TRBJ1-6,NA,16,TGTGCCAGCAGTAGAGGACAGCCAAGGTATAATTCACCCCTCCACTTT,CASSRGQPRYNSPLHF
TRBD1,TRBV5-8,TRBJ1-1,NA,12,TGTGCCAGCAGCGGCGACAGGGGAACAGCTTTCTTT,CASSGDRGTAFF
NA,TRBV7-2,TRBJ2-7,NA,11,TGTGCCAGCGGTTCAGGCCTTGAGCAGTACTTC,CASGSGLEQYF
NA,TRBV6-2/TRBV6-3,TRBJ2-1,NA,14,TGTGCCAGCAGTCAGGACAGAGAATACAATGAGCAGTTCTTC,CASSQDREYNEQFF
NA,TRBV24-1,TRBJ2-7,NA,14,TGTGCCACCAGTGATTCGGACAGCTACTACGAGCAGTACTTC,CATSDSDSYYEQYF
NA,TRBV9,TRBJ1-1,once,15,TGTGCCAGCAGCGTAGAGCCAGGGATATACACTGAAGCTTTCTTT,CASSVEPGIYTEAFF
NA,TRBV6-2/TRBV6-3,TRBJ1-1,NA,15,TGTGCCAGCAGTTACTGGGGACAAGGGAACACTGAAGCTTTCTTT,CASSYWGQGNTEAFF
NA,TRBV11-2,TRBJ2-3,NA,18,TGTGCCAGCAGCTTAGAGCCGGACACCTACTTCCTCACAGATACGCAGTATTTT,CASSLEPDTYFLTDTQYF
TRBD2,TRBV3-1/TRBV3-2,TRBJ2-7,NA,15,TGTGCCAGCAGCCCCGTCGGTAGCGGGGGAAGCGAGCAGTACTTC,CASSPVGSGGSEQYF
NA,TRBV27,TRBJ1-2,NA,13,TGTGCCAGTAGACCTCAGGGTTGGTATGGCTACACCTTC,CASRPQGWYGYTF
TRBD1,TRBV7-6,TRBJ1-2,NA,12,TGTGCCAGCAGCTTGACAGGGCATGGCTACACCTTC,CASSLTGHGYTF
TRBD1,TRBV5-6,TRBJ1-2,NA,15,TGTGCCAGCAGCTTTAAAGGGACAGGGGCCTATGGCTACACCTTC,CASSFKGTGAYGYTF
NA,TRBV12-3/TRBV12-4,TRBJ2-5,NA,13,TGTGCCAGCAGTAAAACGGTGAGGGAGACCCAGTACTTC,CASSKTVRETQYF
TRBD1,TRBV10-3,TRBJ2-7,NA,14,TGTGCCATCAGTGAGTCGAGGGACAGGGGTGAGCAGTACTTC,CAISESRDRGEQYF
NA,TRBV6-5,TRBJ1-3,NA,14,TGTGCCAGCAGCCCGGACAGCGCTGGAAACACCATATATTTT,CASSPDSAGNTIYF
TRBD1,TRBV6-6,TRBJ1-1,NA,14,TGTGCCAGCGCCCAGACAGGGCCCCTTACTGAAGCTTTCTTT,CASAQTGPLTEAFF
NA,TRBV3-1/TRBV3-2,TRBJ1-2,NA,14,TGTGCCAGCAGCCAATGGGGAGACAACTATGGCTACACCTTC,CASSQWGDNYGYTF
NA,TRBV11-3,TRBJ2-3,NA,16,TGTGCCAGCAGCTTAGAGACCCGGGCTGGGGCAGATACGCAGTATTTT,CASSLETRAGADTQYF
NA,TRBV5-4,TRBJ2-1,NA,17,TGTGCCAGCACGTTAGACCTCCAACTACCGGGGTACAATGAGCAGTTCTTC,CASTLDLQLPGYNEQFF
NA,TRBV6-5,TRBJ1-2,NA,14,TGTGCCAGCAGTTATACAGAAAACAACTATGGCTACACCTTC,CASSYTENNYGYTF
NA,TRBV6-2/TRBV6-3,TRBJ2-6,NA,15,TGTGCCAGCAGTTACTCGGACTCTGGGGCCAACGTCCTGACTTTC,CASSYSDSGANVLTF
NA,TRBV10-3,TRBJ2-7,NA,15,TGTGCCATCAGTGAGGGGAGCACTTCCTCCTACGAGCAGTACTTC,CAISEGSTSSYEQYF
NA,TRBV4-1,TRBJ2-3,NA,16,TGCGCCAGCAGCGTGCCGGGGCCCTCGAGCACAGATACGCAGTATTTT,CASSVPGPSSTDTQYF